This T cell receptor beta chain is from a study of blood T cells in healthy people across ages. This clonotype came up a few times. Together with a sample-barcoded 5' primer, a J-beta primer mix was included in a second PCR lasting about 6 to 11 cycles. Sequencing yielded, for each sample, at least 3 million paired-end reads carrying CDR3. Via MiXCR, TCRdb re-called the 5' RACE reads, giving one row per CDR3 protein. The sample lists 1.5 million to 2 million distinct CDR3 sequences, 30% to 40% seen once, with about 11% in the top ten. V lost 2 bases to trimming and J lost 2 bases; unmatched junction nucleotides: 10. Germline V gene lookup returns CDR1 SGHRS and CDR2 YFSETQ. CDR3 length equals 16 residues.

Sequenced material: blood. The chain couples TRBV5-1 to TRBJ2-7, with TRBD1 matching 7 bases. The sequence was collected from a woman aged 30 to 39 in good health. CDR3 bases: TGCGCCAGCAGCTTAGGACTTCCCAGGGGGACCTACGAGCAGTACTTC. It translates to CASSLGLPRGTYEQYF.